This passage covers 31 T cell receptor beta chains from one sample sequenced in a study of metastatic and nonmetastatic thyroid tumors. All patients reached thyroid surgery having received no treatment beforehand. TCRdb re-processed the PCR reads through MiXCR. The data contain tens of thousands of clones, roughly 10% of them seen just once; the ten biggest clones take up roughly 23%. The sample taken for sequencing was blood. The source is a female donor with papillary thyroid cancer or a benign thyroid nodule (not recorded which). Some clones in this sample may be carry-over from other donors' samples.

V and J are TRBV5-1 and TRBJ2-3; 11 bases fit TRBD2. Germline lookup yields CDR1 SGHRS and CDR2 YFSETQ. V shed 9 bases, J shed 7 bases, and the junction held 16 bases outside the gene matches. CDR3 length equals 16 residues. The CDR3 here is CAIILATGLAENTQYF. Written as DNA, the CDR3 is TGCGCCATCATCTTGGCCACGGGACTAGCGGAGAATACGCAGTATTTT.

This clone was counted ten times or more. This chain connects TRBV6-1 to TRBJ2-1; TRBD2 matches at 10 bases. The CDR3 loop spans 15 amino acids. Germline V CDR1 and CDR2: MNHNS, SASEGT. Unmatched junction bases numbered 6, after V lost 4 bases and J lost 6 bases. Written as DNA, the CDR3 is TGTGCCAGCAGTGCTCTAGCGGGAGTGATCAATGAGCAGTTCTTC. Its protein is CASSALAGVINEQFF.

The DNA for the CDR3 is TGTGCCATCAGTGACCCCGTGGGTGTACAGGGGCTCACAGATACGCAGTATTTT. Its translation is CAISDPVGVQGLTDTQYF. The chain recombines TRBV10-3 with TRBJ2-3; 7 nucleotides line up with TRBD1. J lost 2 bases, V lost 3 bases, and 14 bases had no gene match. The CDR3 extends over 18 amino acids. Germline CDR1 reads ENHRY; CDR2 reads SYGVKD.

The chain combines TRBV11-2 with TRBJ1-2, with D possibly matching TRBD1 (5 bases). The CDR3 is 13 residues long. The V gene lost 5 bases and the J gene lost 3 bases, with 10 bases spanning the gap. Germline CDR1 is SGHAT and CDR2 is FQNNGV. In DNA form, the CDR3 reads TGTGCCAGCAGCCTATTGGGGGACTATGGCTACACCTTC. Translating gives CASSLLGDYGYTF. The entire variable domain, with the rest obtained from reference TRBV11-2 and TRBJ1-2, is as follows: EAGVAQSPRYKIIEKRQSVAFWCNPISGHATLYWYQQILGQGPKLLIQFQNNGVVDDSQLPKDRFSAERLKGVDSTLKIQPAKLEDSAVYLCASSLLGDYGYTFGSGTRLTVV.

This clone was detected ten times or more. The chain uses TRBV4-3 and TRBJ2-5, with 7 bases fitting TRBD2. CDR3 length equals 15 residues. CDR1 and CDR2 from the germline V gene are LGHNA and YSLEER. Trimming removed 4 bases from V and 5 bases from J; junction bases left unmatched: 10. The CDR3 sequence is CASSLSAGRGETQYF. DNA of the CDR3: TGCGCCAGCAGCCTCTCGGCTGGGCGGGGGGAGACCCAGTACTTC.

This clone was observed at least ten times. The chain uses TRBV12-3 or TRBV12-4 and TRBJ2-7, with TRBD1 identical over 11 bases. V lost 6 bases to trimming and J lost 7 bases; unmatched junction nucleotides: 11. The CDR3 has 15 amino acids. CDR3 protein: CASRSGTGGSREQYF. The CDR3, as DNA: TGTGCCAGCAGATCCGGGACAGGGGGGTCAAGAGAGCAGTACTTC.

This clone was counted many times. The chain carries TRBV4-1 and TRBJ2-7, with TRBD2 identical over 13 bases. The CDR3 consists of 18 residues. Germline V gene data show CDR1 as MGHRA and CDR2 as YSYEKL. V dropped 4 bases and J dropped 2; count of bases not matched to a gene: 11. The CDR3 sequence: CASSRTSGRATGPYEQYF. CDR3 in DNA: TGCGCCAGCAGCCGGACTAGCGGGAGAGCTACTGGCCCCTACGAGCAGTACTTC.

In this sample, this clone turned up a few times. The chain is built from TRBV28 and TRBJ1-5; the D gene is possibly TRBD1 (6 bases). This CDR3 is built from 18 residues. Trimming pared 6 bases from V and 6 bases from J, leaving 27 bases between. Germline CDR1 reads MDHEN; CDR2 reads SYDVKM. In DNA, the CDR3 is TGTGCCAGCAGCCGAAGGCCGGGACATGGGGGGCGGGGTCAGCCCCAGCATTTT. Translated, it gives CASSRRPGHGGRGQPQHF.

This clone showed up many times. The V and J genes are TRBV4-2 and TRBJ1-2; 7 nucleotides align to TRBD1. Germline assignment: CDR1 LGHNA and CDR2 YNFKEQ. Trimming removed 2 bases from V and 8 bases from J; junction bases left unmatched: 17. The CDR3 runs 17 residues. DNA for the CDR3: TGTGCCAGCAGCCAATCCGGGACAGTCCCGAGAGCTGAAGGCTACACCTTC. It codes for CASSQSGTVPRAEGYTF.

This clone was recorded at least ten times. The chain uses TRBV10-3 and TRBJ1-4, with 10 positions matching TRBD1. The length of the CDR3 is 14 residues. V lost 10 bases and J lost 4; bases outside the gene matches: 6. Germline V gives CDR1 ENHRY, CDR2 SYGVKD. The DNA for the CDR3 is TGTGCCACTGGACAGGGGGAGAGTAATGAAAAACTGTTTTTT. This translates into CATGQGESNEKLFF.

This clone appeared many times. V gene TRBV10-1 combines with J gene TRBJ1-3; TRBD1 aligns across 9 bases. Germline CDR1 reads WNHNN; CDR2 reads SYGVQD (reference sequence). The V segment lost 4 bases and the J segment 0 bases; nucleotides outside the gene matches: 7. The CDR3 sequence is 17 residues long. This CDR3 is CASSGQPGQGSGNTIYF. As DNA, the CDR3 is TGCGCCAGCAGTGGACAACCGGGACAGGGCTCTGGAAACACCATATATTTT.

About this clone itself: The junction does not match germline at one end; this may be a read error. For the CDR3, the DNA is TGTGCCAACAGCTCTCGCGCACAGGGGGCCTACGAGCAGTACTTC. This gives the protein CANSSRAQGAYEQYF. The chain recombines TRBV13 with TRBJ2-7; TRBD1 aligns across 8 bases. CDR3 length equals 15 residues. Germline CDR1 PRHDT, CDR2 FYEKMQ (reference sequence).

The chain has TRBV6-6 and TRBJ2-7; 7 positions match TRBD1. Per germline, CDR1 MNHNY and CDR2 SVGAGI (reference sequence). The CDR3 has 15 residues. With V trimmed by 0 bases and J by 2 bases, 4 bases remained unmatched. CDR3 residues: CASSYSRQGPYEQYV. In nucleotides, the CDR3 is TGTGCCAGCAGTTACTCTCGACAGGGCCCCTACGAGCAGTACGTC.

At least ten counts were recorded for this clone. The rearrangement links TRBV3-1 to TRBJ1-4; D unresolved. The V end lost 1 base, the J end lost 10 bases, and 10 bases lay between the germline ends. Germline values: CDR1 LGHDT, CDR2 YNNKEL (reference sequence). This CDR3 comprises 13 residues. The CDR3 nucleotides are TGTGCCAGCAGCCAAGGCCGAGAAGTAAAACTGTTTTTT. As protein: CASSQGREVKLFF.

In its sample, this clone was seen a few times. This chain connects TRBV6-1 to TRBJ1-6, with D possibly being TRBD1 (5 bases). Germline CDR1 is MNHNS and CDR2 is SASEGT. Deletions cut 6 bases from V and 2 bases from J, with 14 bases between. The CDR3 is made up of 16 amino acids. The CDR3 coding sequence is TGTGCCAGCAGGAATACAGGTGGAGCCTATAATTCACCCCTCCACTTT. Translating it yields CASRNTGGAYNSPLHF.

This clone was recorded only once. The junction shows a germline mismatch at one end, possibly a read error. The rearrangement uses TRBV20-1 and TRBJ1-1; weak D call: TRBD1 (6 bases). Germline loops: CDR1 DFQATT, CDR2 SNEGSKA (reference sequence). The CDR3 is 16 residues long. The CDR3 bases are TGCAGTTCTAGAGCGGGCGTGGGGGCTGACTGGATGTTATCTTTCTTT. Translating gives CSSRAGVGADWMLSFF.

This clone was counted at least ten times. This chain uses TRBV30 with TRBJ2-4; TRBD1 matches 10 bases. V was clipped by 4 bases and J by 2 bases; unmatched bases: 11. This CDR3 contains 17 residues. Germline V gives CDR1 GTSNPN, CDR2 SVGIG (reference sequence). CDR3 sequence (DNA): TGTGCCTGGAACCCGGGACAGGGGCCTGGGACCAAAAACATTCAGTACTTC. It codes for CAWNPGQGPGTKNIQYF.

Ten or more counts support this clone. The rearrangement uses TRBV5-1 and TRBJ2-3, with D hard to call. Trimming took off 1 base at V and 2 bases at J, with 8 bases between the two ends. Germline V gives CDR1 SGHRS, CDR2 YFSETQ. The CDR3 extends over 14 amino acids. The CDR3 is CASSLQQYTDTQYF. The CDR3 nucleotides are TGCGCCAGCAGCTTGCAGCAGTACACAGATACGCAGTATTTT.

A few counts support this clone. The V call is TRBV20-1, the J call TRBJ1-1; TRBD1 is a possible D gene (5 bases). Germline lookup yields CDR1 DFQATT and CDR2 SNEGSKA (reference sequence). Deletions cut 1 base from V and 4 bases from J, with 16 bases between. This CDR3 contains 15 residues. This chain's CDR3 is CSARGIRGGSTEAFF. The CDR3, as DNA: TGCAGTGCTAGAGGAATAAGGGGAGGATCCACTGAAGCTTTCTTT.

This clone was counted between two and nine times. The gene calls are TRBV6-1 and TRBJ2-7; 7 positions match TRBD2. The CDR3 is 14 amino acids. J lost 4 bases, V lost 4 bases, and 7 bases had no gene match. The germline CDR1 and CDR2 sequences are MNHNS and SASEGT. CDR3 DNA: TGTGCCAGCAGTGGAGCGGGATTCATTTACGAGCAGTACTTC. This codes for CASSGAGFIYEQYF.

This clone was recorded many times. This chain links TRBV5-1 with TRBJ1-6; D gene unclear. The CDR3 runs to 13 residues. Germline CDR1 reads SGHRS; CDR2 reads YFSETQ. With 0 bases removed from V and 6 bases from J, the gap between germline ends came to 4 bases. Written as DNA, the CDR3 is TGCGCCAGCAGCTTGGGACCTAATTCACCCCTCCACTTT. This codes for CASSLGPNSPLHF.

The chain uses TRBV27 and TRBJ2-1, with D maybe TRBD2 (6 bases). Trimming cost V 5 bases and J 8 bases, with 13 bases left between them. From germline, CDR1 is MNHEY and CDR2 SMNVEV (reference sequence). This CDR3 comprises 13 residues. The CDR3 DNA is TGTGCCAGCAGTGTCAGGAGGGCGGATGAGCAGTTCTTC. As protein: CASSVRRADEQFF.

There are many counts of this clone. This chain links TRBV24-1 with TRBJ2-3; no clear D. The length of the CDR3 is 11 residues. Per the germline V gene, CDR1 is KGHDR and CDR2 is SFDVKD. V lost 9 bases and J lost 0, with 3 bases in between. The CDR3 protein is CATQSTDTQYF. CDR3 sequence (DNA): TGTGCCACCCAAAGCACAGATACGCAGTATTTT.

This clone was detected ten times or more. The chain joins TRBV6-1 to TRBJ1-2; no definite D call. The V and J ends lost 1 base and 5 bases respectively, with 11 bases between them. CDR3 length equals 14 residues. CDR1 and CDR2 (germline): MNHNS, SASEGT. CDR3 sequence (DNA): TGTGCCAGCAGTGAAGGGTGGAGAGAGTATGGCTACACCTTC. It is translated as CASSEGWREYGYTF.

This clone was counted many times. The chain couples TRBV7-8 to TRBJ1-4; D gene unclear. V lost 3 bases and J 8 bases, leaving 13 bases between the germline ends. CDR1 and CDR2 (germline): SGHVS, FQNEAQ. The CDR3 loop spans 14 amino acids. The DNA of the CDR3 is TGTGCCAGCAGCTTGGGCGGGGTTGAGGAAAAACTGTTTTTT. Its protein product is CASSLGGVEEKLFF.

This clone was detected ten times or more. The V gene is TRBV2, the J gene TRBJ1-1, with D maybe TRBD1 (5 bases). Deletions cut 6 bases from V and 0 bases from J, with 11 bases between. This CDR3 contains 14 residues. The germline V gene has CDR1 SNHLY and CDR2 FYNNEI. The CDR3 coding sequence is TGTGCCAGCAGGGGGGACGGATTGAACACTGAAGCTTTCTTT. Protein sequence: CASRGDGLNTEAFF.

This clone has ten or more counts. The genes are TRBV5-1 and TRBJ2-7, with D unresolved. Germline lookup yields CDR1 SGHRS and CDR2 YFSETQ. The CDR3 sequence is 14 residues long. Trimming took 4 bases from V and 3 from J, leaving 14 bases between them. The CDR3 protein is CASSPSEPHYEQYF. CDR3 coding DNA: TGCGCCAGCAGCCCCAGCGAACCCCACTACGAGCAGTACTTC.

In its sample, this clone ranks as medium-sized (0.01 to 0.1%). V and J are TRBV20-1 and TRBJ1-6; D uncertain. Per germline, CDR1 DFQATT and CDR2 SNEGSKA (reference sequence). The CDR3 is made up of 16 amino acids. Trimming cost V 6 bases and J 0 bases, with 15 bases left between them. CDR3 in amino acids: CSANDKRSSYNSPLHF. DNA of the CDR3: TGCAGTGCCAATGACAAACGGAGCTCCTATAATTCACCCCTCCACTTT.

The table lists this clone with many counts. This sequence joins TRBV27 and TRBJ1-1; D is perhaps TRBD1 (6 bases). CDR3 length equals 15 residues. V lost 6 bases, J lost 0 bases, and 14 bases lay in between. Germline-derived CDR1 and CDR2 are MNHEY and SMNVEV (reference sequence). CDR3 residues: CASSPRQDMNTEAFF. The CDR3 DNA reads TGTGCCAGCAGCCCAAGACAGGACATGAACACTGAAGCTTTCTTT.

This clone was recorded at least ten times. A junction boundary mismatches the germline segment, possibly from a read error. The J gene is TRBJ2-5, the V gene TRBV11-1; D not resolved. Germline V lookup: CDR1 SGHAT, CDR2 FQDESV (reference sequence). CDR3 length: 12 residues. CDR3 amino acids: CTSSVAEETQYF. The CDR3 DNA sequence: TGTACCAGCAGCGTGGCTGAAGAGACCCAGTACTTC. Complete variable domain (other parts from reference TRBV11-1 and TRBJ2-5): EAEVAQSPRYKITEKSQAVAFWCDPISGHATLYWYRQILGQGPELLVQFQDESVVDDSQLPKDRFSAERLKGVDSTLKIQPAELGDSAMYLCTSSVAEETQYFGPGTRLLVL.

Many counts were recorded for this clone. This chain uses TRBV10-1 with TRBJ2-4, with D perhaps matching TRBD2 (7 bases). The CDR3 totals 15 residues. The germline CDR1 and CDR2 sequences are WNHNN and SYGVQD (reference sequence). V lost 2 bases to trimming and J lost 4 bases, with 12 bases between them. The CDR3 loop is CASSEGGAQKNIQYF. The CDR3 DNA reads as TGCGCCAGCAGTGAGGGGGGGGCGCAAAAAAACATTCAGTACTTC.